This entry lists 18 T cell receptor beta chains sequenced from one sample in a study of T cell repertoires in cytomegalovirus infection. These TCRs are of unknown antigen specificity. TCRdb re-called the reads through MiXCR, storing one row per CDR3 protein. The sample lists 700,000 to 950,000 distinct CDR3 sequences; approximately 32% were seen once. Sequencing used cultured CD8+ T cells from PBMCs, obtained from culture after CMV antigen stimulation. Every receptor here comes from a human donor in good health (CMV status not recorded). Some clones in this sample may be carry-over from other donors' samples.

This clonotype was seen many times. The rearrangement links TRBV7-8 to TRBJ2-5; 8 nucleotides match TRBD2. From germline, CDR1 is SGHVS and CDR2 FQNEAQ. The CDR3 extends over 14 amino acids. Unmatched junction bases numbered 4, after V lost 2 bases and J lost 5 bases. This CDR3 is CASSLNPSGETQYF. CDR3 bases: TGTGCCAGCAGCTTAAACCCTAGCGGGGAGACCCAGTACTTC.

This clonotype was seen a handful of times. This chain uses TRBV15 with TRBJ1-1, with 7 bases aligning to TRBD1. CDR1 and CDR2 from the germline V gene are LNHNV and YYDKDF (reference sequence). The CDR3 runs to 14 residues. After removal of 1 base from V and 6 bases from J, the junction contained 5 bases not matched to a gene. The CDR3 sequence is CATSRVAGGPEAFF. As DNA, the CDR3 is TGTGCCACCAGCAGAGTGGCAGGGGGGCCTGAAGCTTTCTTT. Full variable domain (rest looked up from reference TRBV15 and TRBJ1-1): DAMVIQNPRYQVTQFGKPVTLSCSQTLNHNVMYWYQQKSSQAPKLLFHYYDKDFNNEADTPDNFQSRRPNTSFCFLDIRSPGLGDTAMYLCATSRVAGGPEAFFGQGTRLTVV.

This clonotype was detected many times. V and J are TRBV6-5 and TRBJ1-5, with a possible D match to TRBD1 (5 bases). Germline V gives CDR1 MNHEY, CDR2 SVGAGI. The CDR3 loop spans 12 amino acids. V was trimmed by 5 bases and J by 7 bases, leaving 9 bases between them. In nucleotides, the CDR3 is TGTGCCAGCAGTACCCGGGGGCAGCCCCAGCATTTT. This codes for CASSTRGQPQHF.

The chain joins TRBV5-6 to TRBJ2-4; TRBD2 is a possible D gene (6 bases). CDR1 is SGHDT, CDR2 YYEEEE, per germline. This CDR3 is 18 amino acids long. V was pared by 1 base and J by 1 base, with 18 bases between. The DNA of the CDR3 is TGTGCCAGCAGCTTGAGCAGGGAGGCCCTAAGCGCCAAAAACATTCAGTACTTC. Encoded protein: CASSLSREALSAKNIQYF.

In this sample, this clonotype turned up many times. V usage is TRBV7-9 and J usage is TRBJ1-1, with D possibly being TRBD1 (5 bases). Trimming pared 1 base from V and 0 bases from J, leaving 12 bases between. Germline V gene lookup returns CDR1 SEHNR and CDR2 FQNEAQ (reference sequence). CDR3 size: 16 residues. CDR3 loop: CASSLGQGDLNTEAFF. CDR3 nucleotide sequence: TGTGCCAGCAGCTTAGGGCAGGGAGACTTGAACACTGAAGCTTTCTTT.

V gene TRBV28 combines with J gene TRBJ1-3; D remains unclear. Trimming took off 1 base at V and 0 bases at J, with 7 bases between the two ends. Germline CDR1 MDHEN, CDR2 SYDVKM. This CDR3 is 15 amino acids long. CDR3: CASSLYAGSGNTIYF. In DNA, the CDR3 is TGTGCCAGCAGTTTATATGCGGGCTCTGGAAACACCATATATTTT. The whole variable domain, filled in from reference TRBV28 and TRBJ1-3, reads DVKVTQSSRYLVKRTGEKVFLECVQDMDHENMFWYRQDPGLGLRLIYFSYDVKMKEKGDIPEGYSVSREKKERFSLILESASTNQTSMYLCASSLYAGSGNTIYFGEGSWLTVV.

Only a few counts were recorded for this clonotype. CDR3 DNA: TGTGCCAGCAGCCTAATTACTGGTTACGAGCAGTACTTC. Protein: CASSLITGYEQYF. The J gene is TRBJ2-7, the V gene TRBV12-3 or TRBV12-4; D gene unclear. The CDR3 runs 13 residues. V lost 6 bases, J lost 4 bases, and 13 bases lay in between.

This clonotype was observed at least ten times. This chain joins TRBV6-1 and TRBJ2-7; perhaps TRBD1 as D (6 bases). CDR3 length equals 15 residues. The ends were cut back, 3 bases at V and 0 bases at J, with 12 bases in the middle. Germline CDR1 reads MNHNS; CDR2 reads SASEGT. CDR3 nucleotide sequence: TGTGCCAGCAGTGACCGGGACATCAACTCCTACGAGCAGTACGTC. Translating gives CASSDRDINSYEQYV.

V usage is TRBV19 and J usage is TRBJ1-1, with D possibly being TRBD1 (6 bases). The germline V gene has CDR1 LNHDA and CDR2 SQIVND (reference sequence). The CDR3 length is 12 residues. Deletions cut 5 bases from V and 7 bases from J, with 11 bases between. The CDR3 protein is CASSLGTIEAFF. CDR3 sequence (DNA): TGTGCCAGTAGTCTCGGGACAATTGAAGCTTTCTTT.

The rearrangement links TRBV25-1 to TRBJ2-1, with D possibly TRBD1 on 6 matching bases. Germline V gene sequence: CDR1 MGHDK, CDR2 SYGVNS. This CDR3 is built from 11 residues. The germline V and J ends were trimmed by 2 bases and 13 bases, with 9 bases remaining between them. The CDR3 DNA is TGTGCCAGCAGTGAAAGGGGGTTCCAGTTCTTC. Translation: CASSERGFQFF.

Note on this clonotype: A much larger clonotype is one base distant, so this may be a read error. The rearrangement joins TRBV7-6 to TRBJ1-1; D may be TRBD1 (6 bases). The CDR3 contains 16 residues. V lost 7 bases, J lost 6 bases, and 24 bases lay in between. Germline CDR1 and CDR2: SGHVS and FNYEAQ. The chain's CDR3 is CASTWAGWHRAAEAFF. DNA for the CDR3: TGTGCCAGCACCTGGGCTGGGTGGCACAGGGCAGCTGAAGCTTTCTTT. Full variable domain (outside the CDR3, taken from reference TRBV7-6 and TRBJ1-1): GAGVSQSPRYKVTKRGQDVALRCDPISGHVSLYWYRQALGQGPEFLTYFNYEAQQDKSGLPNDRFSAERPEGSISTLTIQRTEQRDSAMYRCASTWAGWHRAAEAFFGQGTRLTVV.

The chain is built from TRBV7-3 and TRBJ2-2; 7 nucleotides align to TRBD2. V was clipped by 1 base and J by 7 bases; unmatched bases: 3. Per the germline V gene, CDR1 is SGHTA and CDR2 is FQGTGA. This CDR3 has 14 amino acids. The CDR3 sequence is CASSLSGGGGELFF. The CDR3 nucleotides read TGTGCCAGCAGCTTAAGCGGGGGAGGCGGGGAGCTGTTTTTT.

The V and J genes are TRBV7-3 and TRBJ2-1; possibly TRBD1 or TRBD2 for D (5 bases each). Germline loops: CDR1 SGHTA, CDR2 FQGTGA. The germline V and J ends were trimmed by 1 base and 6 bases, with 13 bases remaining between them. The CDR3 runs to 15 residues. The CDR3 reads CASSLSSSGANEQFF. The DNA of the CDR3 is TGTGCCAGCAGCTTAAGTTCGTCCGGGGCCAATGAGCAGTTCTTC.

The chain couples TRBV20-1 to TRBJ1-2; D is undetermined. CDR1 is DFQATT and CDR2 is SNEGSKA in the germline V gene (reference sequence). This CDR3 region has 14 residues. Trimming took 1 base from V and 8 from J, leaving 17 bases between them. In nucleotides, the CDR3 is TGCAGTGCTAGAGCCCTGAACCGGGCCCCAGGCTACACCTTC. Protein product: CSARALNRAPGYTF.

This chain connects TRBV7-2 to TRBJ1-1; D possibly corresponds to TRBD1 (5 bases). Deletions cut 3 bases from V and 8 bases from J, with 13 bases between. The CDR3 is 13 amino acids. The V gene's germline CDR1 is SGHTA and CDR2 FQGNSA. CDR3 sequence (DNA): TGTGCCAGCAGCTTTTGGACACGGTCAGAAGCTTTCTTT. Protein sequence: CASSFWTRSEAFF.

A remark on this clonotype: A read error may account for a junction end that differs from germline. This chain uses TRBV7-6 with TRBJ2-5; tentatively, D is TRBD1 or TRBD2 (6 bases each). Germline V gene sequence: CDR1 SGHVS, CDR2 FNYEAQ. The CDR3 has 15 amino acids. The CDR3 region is CASSLALGGQETQCF. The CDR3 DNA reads TGTGCCAGCAGCTTAGCGCTGGGGGGCCAAGAGACCCAGTGCTTC. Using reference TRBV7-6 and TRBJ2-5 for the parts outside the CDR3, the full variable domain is GAGVSQSPRYKVTKRGQDVALRCDPISGHVSLYWYRQALGQGPEFLTYFNYEAQQDKSGLPNDRFSAERPEGSISTLTIQRTEQRDSAMYRCASSLALGGQETQCFGPGTRLLVL.

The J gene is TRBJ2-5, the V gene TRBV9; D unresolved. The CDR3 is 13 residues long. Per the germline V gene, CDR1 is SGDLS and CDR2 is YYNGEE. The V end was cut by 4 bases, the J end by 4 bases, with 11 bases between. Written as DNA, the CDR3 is TGTGCCAGCAGCCCCGCAGCCCCAGAGACCCAGTACTTC. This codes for CASSPAAPETQYF.

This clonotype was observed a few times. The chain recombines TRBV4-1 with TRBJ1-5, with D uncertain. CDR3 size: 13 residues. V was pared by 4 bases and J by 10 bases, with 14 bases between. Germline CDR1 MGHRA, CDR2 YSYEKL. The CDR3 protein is CASSLRRDRPQHF. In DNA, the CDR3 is TGCGCCAGCAGCCTCCGGAGGGATAGACCCCAGCATTTT.